These T cell receptor beta chains were read from a single sample in a study of T cell responses to AZD1222 COVID-19 vaccine. TCRdb's table, derived via immunoSEQ multiplex PCR, lists solely in-frame clones and lacks some. The table includes some 130,000 clones, approximately 85% detected once. This sample comprised peripheral blood, obtained 28 days after the second AZD1222 dose. Receptor source: an adult who received the AZD1222 COVID-19 vaccine. The CDR3 runs from the conserved cysteine through the conserved F or W. Fields, in order: V gene, CDR3 protein.

TRBV6-5 | CASMGASTYNEQFF
TRBV5-6 | CASSLRGAGNTIYF
TRBV10-3 | CAISHTRDRVRFNGYTF
TRBV15 | CATSSPVRTEAFF
TRBV28 | CASSRTGTSIYGTDTQYF
TRBV28 | CASSSYNEQFF
TRBV28 | CASSLPKNYGYTF
TRBV7-6 | CASSLAAGGGGNTIYF
TRBV18 | CASSPKDPGNTIYF
TRBV28 | CATSEGGAGQETQYF
TRBV4-2 | CASSQDGANYGYTF
TRBV10-3 | CAISEDIATSYEQYF
TRBV7-8 | CASSTIQGGNEKLFF
TRBV2 | CASSGERGKAFF
TRBV3-1/TRBV3-2 | CASSHQPYEQYF
TRBV3-1/TRBV3-2 | CASSQDRTGGTQYF
TRBV3-1/TRBV3-2 | CASSPLASTDTQYF
TRBV28 | CASSGTSASSYEQYF
TRBV19 | CASSLGLAGLGRNEQFF
TRBV2 | CASYQGGLTSPLHF
TRBV11-3 | CASSPGLAGVYNEQFF
TRBV6-5 | CASSIDSLFFEQYF
TRBV12-3/TRBV12-4 | CASKQVAGNTIYF
TRBV5-6 | CASSPSGGLNYGYTF
TRBV6-5 | CASSYSGTDSYEQYF
TRBV9 | CASSVAWATKYGYTF
TRBV5-1 | CASSNRDEAEAFF
TRBV4-2 | CASSPEGGAADNSPLHF
TRBV5-8 | CASSFRRGSRNEKLFF
TRBV7-9 | CASSFGLVNTEAFF